This T cell receptor (beta chain) was sequenced in a study of blood T cell repertoires in COVID-19. Turning to the study itself: Samples representing acute and convalescent COVID-19 were sourced from the United States, Italy and Spain. Sample material is recorded as cDNA or gDNA derived from T cells, B-cell-depleted T cells, or PBMCs.

This CDR3 is built from 14 residues. Looked up from germline, CDR1 is SGHRS and CDR2 is YFSETQ. Trimming stripped 3 bases from V and 4 bases from J, with 11 bases between. Per the original data handling: How many nucleated cells were present was estimated from reference gene primer amplification. Produced via immunoSEQ multiplex PCR; TCRdb's table is partial and in-frame only. That table supplies the V and J calls and clone size; D and trimming were determined from the DNA. Here the sample spans about 120,000 clones, about 78% being singletons. The specimen was peripheral blood. The source is a man between 65 and 85 years old with acute or convalescent COVID-19. V is TRBV5-1 and J is TRBJ2-1, with a weak D call TRBD2 (6 bases). In DNA, the CDR3 is TGCGCCAGCAGCTACGGGACTGGATACAATGAGCAGTTCTTC. Protein product: CASSYGTGYNEQFF.